A selection of T cell receptor beta chains follows, all from one sample in a study of post-analysis software for immune sequencing data. TCRdb re-called the PCR reads with MiXCR, one entry per CDR3 protein. This sample has hundreds of thousands of distinct CDR3 sequences, with approximately 59% found just once. The sample comprised blood. The receptors were gathered from a girl under 10 years old with multiple sclerosis. Both conserved end residues are part of each CDR3. Each record gives: D gene, V gene, clone size, CDR3 length, J gene, CDR3 DNA, CDR3 protein. A D gene is named only where the DNA matches it firmly. Some rows mark clone size as missing; the rest say once, few, many or name a class of expanded clone.

D: NA
V: TRBV7-9
size: NA
length: 14
J: TRBJ1-1
DNA: TGTGCCAGCACCCTTAGTGGAGGGGCGGTTGAAGCTTTCTTT
CDR3: CASTLSGGAVEAFF

D: NA
V: TRBV20-1
size: NA
length: 14
J: TRBJ2-1
DNA: TGCAGTACCACTGCGGCGGGATCCTACAATGAGCAGTTCTTC
CDR3: CSTTAAGSYNEQFF

D: NA
V: TRBV12-5
size: NA
length: 15
J: TRBJ2-1
DNA: TGTGCTAGTGGTGTAAGGGACCGCCTGGAGAATGAGCAGTTCTTC
CDR3: CASGVRDRLENEQFF

D: NA
V: TRBV5-6
size: few
length: 14
J: TRBJ1-4
DNA: TGTGCCAGCAGCCTCGCCGGCTTCGGTGAAAAACTGTTTTTT
CDR3: CASSLAGFGEKLFF

D: NA
V: TRBV7-9
size: NA
length: 14
J: TRBJ2-7
DNA: TGTGCCAGCAGCTTCCAGCAGAGCTCCTACGAGCAGTACTTC
CDR3: CASSFQQSSYEQYF

D: NA
V: TRBV7-8
size: few
length: 18
J: TRBJ1-6
DNA: TGTGCCAGCAGCTTCTCTTGGCCAGGCGTTCGGAATAATTCACCCCTCCACTTT
CDR3: CASSFSWPGVRNNSPLHF

D: TRBD1
V: TRBV19
size: NA
length: 15
J: TRBJ2-7
DNA: TGTGCCAGTAGTACCGCGGGACAGGGGGCCTACGAGCAGTACTTC
CDR3: CASSTAGQGAYEQYF

D: NA
V: TRBV9
size: NA
length: 15
J: TRBJ1-1
DNA: TGTGCCAGCAGCGGGGCACCGCCAGGGGACACTGAAGCGTTCTTT
CDR3: CASSGAPPGDTEAFF

D: TRBD1
V: TRBV7-9
size: NA
length: 15
J: TRBJ2-7
DNA: TGTGCCAGCAGCCCGACAGGGGGCTACGGATACGAGCAGTACTTC
CDR3: CASSPTGGYGYEQYF

D: TRBD2
V: TRBV11-2
size: NA
length: 17
J: TRBJ2-4
DNA: TGTGCCAGCAGGGGACTAGCGGGGGGGGGTGCCAAAAACATTCAGTACTTC
CDR3: CASRGLAGGGAKNIQYF

D: TRBD1
V: TRBV9
size: NA
length: 15
J: TRBJ1-1
DNA: TGTGCCAGCTCCCCTGGGACAGGGATGAACACTGAAGCTTTCTTT
CDR3: CASSPGTGMNTEAFF

D: NA
V: TRBV29-1
size: NA
length: 16
J: TRBJ2-1
DNA: TGCAGCGTGGGAAGCGACGGGGTTATCTCCTACAATGAGCAGTTCTTC
CDR3: CSVGSDGVISYNEQFF

D: TRBD2
V: TRBV6-5
size: NA
length: 19
J: TRBJ2-3
DNA: TGTGCCAGCAGTTACGTAGCGGGAGGGCCGGGGGAAGGAGCAGATACGCAGTATTTT
CDR3: CASSYVAGGPGEGADTQYF

D: NA
V: TRBV18
size: once
length: 15
J: TRBJ2-3
DNA: TGTGCCAGCTCACCGGTCGGTTCCGGCACAGATACGCAGTATTTT
CDR3: CASSPVGSGTDTQYF

D: TRBD1
V: TRBV3-1
size: NA
length: 16
J: TRBJ2-7
DNA: TGTGCCAGCAGCCAAGTAGGGATCGGGACAGGCTACGAGCAGTACTTC
CDR3: CASSQVGIGTGYEQYF

D: NA
V: TRBV7-2
size: NA
length: 17
J: TRBJ2-1
DNA: TGTGCCAGCAGCTCCGGCGGGACCAAGTTTTTGTACAATGAGCAGTTCTTC
CDR3: CASSSGGTKFLYNEQFF

D: TRBD1
V: TRBV20-1
size: few
length: 17
J: TRBJ2-4
DNA: TGCAGTGCTCCCGGGACAGGGAGAGAACTAGCCAAAAACATTCAGTACTTC
CDR3: CSAPGTGRELAKNIQYF

D: NA
V: TRBV20-1
size: NA
length: 12
J: TRBJ1-2
DNA: TGCAGTGCTACGGACAGCATCTATGGCTACACCTTC
CDR3: CSATDSIYGYTF

D: NA
V: TRBV7-9
size: NA
length: 12
J: TRBJ2-5
DNA: TGTGCCAGCAGCCAGTGCCAAGAGACCCAGTACTTC
CDR3: CASSQCQETQYF

D: NA
V: TRBV25-1
size: NA
length: 17
J: TRBJ2-3
DNA: TGTGCCAGCAGTGACAGCAGTAGCGGCCAATACACAGATACGCAGTATTTT
CDR3: CASSDSSSGQYTDTQYF

D: NA
V: TRBV6-5
size: many
length: 11
J: TRBJ2-1
DNA: TGTGCCAGCAGTTACGGGAATGAGCAGTTCTTC
CDR3: CASSYGNEQFF

D: TRBD2
V: TRBV27
size: NA
length: 15
J: TRBJ2-7
DNA: TGTGCCAGCAGTTTCGGGACGGGAGGGCCGAAAGAGCAGTACTTC
CDR3: CASSFGTGGPKEQYF

D: NA
V: TRBV24-1
size: NA
length: 14
J: TRBJ2-5
DNA: TGTGCCACCGACGCTGGAGGGACGGGGGAGACCCAGTACTTC
CDR3: CATDAGGTGETQYF

D: TRBD1
V: TRBV7-9
size: few
length: 17
J: TRBJ2-6
DNA: TGTGCCAGCAGCGAGGGACAGGCTTACTCTGGGGCCAACGTCCTGACTTTC
CDR3: CASSEGQAYSGANVLTF

D: NA
V: TRBV7-2
size: NA
length: 14
J: TRBJ2-7
DNA: TGTGCCAGCGGCCGGACAGCTTTATCCTACGAGCAGTACTTC
CDR3: CASGRTALSYEQYF

D: TRBD2
V: TRBV11-2
size: NA
length: 16
J: TRBJ2-1
DNA: TGTGCCAGCAGCCTTGGGGAGCTAGCGGGAAAAAATGAGCAGTTCTTC
CDR3: CASSLGELAGKNEQFF

D: NA
V: TRBV5-1
size: NA
length: 15
J: TRBJ2-7
DNA: TGCGCCAGCAGCTCCCCCGAAGGGGCGGGCCGCGAGCAGTACTTC
CDR3: CASSSPEGAGREQYF

D: NA
V: TRBV2
size: NA
length: 15
J: TRBJ1-5
DNA: TGTGCCAGCAGTGAATGGCAGAATAGCAATCAGCCCCAGCATTTT
CDR3: CASSEWQNSNQPQHF

D: TRBD1
V: TRBV25-1
size: NA
length: 14
J: TRBJ2-7
DNA: TGTGCCAGCAGCCCTGCCGGGACAGGGGTCGAGCAGTACTTC
CDR3: CASSPAGTGVEQYF

D: NA
V: TRBV29-1
size: NA
length: 13
J: TRBJ2-2
DNA: TGCAGCGTTGCTAGGGTGAACACCGGGGAGCTGTTTTTT
CDR3: CSVARVNTGELFF

D: NA
V: TRBV13
size: NA
length: 15
J: TRBJ1-1
DNA: TGTGCCAGCAGCTCAGGGATGGGGGGGTACACTGAAGCTTTCTTT
CDR3: CASSSGMGGYTEAFF

D: NA
V: TRBV28
size: few
length: 12
J: TRBJ2-7
DNA: TGTGCCAGCAGTCTACCTGTAGGGGAGCAGTACTTC
CDR3: CASSLPVGEQYF

D: NA
V: TRBV6-6
size: few
length: 15
J: TRBJ2-1
DNA: TGTGCCAGCAGTTACACCTCAGCTACATACAATGAGCAGTTCTTC
CDR3: CASSYTSATYNEQFF

D: TRBD1
V: TRBV19
size: NA
length: 17
J: TRBJ2-4
DNA: TGTGCCAGTAGTATGGACAGGCAGGGGAGAGCCAAAAACATTCAGTACTTC
CDR3: CASSMDRQGRAKNIQYF

D: TRBD1
V: TRBV29-1
size: few
length: 16
J: TRBJ2-3
DNA: TGCAGCGTTGACTACAGGGGGCGAGATAGCACAGATACGCAGTATTTT
CDR3: CSVDYRGRDSTDTQYF

D: TRBD1
V: TRBV11-2
size: NA
length: 14
J: TRBJ1-1
DNA: TGTGCCAGCAGCGCCAGACAGGGAAACACTGAAGCTTTCTTT
CDR3: CASSARQGNTEAFF

D: NA
V: TRBV13
size: NA
length: 15
J: TRBJ2-1
DNA: TGTGCCAGCAGCCCGCTTCGGGCGGCCTACAATGAGCAGTTCTTC
CDR3: CASSPLRAAYNEQFF

D: NA
V: TRBV6-5
size: NA
length: 15
J: TRBJ1-4
DNA: TGTGCCAGCAGTTCCACCGGGGCAGGGAATGAAAAACTGTTTTTT
CDR3: CASSSTGAGNEKLFF

D: NA
V: TRBV5-6
size: NA
length: 14
J: TRBJ2-7
DNA: TGTGCCAGCAGCTACGGGGCCAGGGTCTACGAGCAGTACTTC
CDR3: CASSYGARVYEQYF

D: NA
V: TRBV7-2
size: NA
length: 14
J: TRBJ2-5
DNA: TGTGCCAGCAGCTTAGTATGGCAGGAAGAGACCCAGTACTTC
CDR3: CASSLVWQEETQYF

D: NA
V: TRBV12-3/TRBV12-4
size: NA
length: 12
J: TRBJ2-7
DNA: TGTGCCAGCAGTTTGGTCCCGAGCGAGCAGTACTTC
CDR3: CASSLVPSEQYF

D: TRBD1
V: TRBV27
size: NA
length: 16
J: TRBJ1-1
DNA: TGTGCCAGCAGTGCCGGGACAGGAAGAAAGAACACTGAAGCTTTCTTT
CDR3: CASSAGTGRKNTEAFF

D: NA
V: TRBV7-2
size: few
length: 15
J: TRBJ1-2
DNA: TGTGCCAGCAGCTTAGATGTTGGGGGAAGGTATGGCTACACCTTC
CDR3: CASSLDVGGRYGYTF

D: NA
V: TRBV5-1
size: NA
length: 17
J: TRBJ1-2
DNA: TGCGCCAGCAGCCAGACTAGCGACTACAGGCGCCTTTATGGCTACACCTTC
CDR3: CASSQTSDYRRLYGYTF

D: NA
V: TRBV6-6
size: few
length: 11
J: TRBJ2-5
DNA: TGTGCCAGCAGTAAGGCGGAGACCCAGTACTTC
CDR3: CASSKAETQYF

D: TRBD1
V: TRBV7-8
size: NA
length: 15
J: TRBJ1-2
DNA: TGTGCCAGCAGCCCCAGGGACAGGGTTAACTATGGCTACACCTTC
CDR3: CASSPRDRVNYGYTF